This TCR beta chain was sequenced during a study of blood T cell repertoires in COVID-19 (dated by TCRdb to 2019 to 2021). The study in broad terms: Samples from collaborators originated in the United States, Italy and Spain and spanned both the acute and convalescent phases of COVID-19. The material from the prospective study consisted of cDNA or gDNA derived from T cells, B-cell-depleted T cells, or PBMCs. Deeply sampled blood TCRbeta repertoires from subjects exposed to, actively infected with, or recovered from COVID-19 were included in the dataset. The repertoires were released in a freely available public database meant as a resource for research on the immune response to SARS-CoV-2. Samples came from the ongoing ImmuneRACE study (first 160 participants) plus 1,254 subjects from 6 global collaborators. Sample metadata almost always included a de-identified subject ID, COVID-19 status, age in years and sex. Where available, HLA class I and class II types were taken from metadata supplied by the sample provider and were not determined by assay-based typing.

In Seattle, one collaborating source enrolled patients while the infection was active and tracked those patients longitudinally over the course of disease. The collaborating institutions used their own protocols to collect whole blood in K2EDTA tubes. For TCRbeta analysis, collaborators shipped samples as frozen whole blood, isolated PBMCs, or DNA extracted from either of those sample types. Concerning this clone: Its antigen has not been determined. No base quality information exists; no much larger clone differs at one position.

TCRbeta CDR3 regions were amplified from genomic DNA by means of the immunoSEQ Assay, a bias-controlled multiplex PCR. On the authors' methods: Nucleated cell counts per sample were estimated from amplification of reference gene primers within the assay. To quantify the absolute abundance of each unique TCRbeta CDR3 rearrangement, sequence reads were collapsed and filtered. For each sample, productive Simpson clonality was calculated as the square root of Simpson's diversity index across productive rearrangements. Here the immuneACCESS table is served through TCRdb, limited to in-frame sequences with V and J called. Missing clones are a known gap in these copies; in checked studies unresolved V genes cover under half, and the rest lacks a known reason. V and J calls and clone size are as listed in that table; D and trimming were resolved from the DNA. Recorded for this sample are roughly 290,000 clones; approximately 84% of them occurred a single time. Around a sixth of the sample is held by the ten biggest clonotypes.

What the authors observed across the whole study: The amount of clinical and demographic metadata varied by source and participant and was provided uncurated.

CDR1 LNHDA and CDR2 SQIVND are derived from the germline V gene (reference sequence). From cysteine to phenylalanine, the CDR3 is 14 amino acids long. Only CDR3 DNA is held: 42 bases, read in frame from base 1. For this chain, trimming is 8 bases at the V end and 6 bases at the J end, and the number of junction bases without a gene match is 6. This clonotype originated in a person aged 70 to 85 with COVID-19, enrolled during active disease. Sequenced sample: peripheral blood. Recombination joined TRBV19 with TRBJ2-7; 14 middle bases align to TRBD2. The nucleotide sequence reads TGTGCCAGTTCTACCGGGACTAGCGGGGGCGAGCAGTACTTC. Protein translation: CASSTGTSGGEQYF.